This record looks at one T cell receptor (beta chain) sequence and its context. One end of the junction is discordant with germline, which a read error may explain. This record comes from a study of OX40 agonist ivuxolimab in advanced cancers. Study overall: Every 2 weeks, ivuxolimab was infused into the patients intravenously at between 0.01 and 10 mg/kg. Males comprised about 84% of the group, whose mean age was about 61 years (range roughly 20 to 85). The study reported partial responses in three patients: one hepatocellular carcinoma, two cutaneous melanoma.

Clones were read by immunoSEQ multiplex PCR, and TCRdb kept only the in-frame ones, dropping some. The sample has about 79,000 clones; around 85% are singletons. This CDR3 has 13 amino acids. Germline CDR1 reads MDHEN; CDR2 reads SYDVKM. The receptor was isolated from an adult with an advanced solid tumor such as melanoma, head and neck, liver or kidney cancer. V and J are TRBV28 and TRBJ2-3; D gene ambiguous. This sample comprised CD4+ or CD8+ T cells sorted from blood, obtained in a trial of the OX40 agonist ivuxolimab. The CDR3, as DNA: TGTGCCAGCAGTTTAGAGCTGAGAGATCCGCAGTATTTT. Its translation is CASSLELRDPQYF.